This T cell receptor (beta chain) was identified in a study of blood T cell repertoires in COVID-19. Background on the study: Some COVID-19 samples were acute and others convalescent; all came from the United States, Italy and Spain. From T cells, B-cell-depleted T cells, or PBMCs came the material, which was cDNA or gDNA.

Germline loops: CDR1 LGHNA, CDR2 YNFKEQ. The V segment lost 0 bases and the J segment 4 bases; nucleotides outside the gene matches: 16. The CDR3 totals 20 residues. Seattle patients were enrolled while actively infected and followed longitudinally. Method: immunoSEQ multiplex PCR; TCRdb's copy keeps in-frame clones and lacks some. The sample contains about 230,000 clones, 70% to 90% of which appear only once. The gene calls are TRBV4-2 and TRBJ2-2, with TRBD1 identical over 8 bases. This clonotype was obtained from a man aged 50-60 years with COVID-19, enrolled during active disease. Sample: peripheral blood. The CDR3 DNA follows: TGTGCCAGCAGCCAAGACCGGGACAGGAGCCGAGGACGACCCACCGGGGAGCTGTTTTTT. This sequence encodes CASSQDRDRSRGRPTGELFF.